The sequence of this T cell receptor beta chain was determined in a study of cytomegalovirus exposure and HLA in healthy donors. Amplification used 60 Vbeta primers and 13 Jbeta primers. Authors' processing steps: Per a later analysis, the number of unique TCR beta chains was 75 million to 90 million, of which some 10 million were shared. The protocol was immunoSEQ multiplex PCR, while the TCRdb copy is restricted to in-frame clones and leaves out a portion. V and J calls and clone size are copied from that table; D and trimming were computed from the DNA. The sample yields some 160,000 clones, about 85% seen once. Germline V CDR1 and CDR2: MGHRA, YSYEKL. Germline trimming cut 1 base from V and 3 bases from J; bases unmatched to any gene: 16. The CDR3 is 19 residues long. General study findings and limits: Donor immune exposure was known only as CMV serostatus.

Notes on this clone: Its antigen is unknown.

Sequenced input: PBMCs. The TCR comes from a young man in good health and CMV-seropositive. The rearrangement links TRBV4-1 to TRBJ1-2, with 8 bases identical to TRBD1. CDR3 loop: CASSQVLAVWGQDDYGYTF. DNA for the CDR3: TGCGCCAGCAGCCAAGTATTGGCGGTTTGGGGACAGGACGACTATGGCTACACCTTC.